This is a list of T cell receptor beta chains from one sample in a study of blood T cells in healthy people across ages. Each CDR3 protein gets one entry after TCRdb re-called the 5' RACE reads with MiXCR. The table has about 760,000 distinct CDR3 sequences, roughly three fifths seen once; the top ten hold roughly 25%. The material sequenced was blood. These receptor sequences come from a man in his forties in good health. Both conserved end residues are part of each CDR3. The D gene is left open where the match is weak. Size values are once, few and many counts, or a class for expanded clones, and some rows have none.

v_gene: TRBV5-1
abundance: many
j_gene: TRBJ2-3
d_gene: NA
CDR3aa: CASKVSGPRTDTQYF
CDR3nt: TGCGCCAGCAAGGTATCGGGGCCGAGAACAGATACGCAGTATTTT

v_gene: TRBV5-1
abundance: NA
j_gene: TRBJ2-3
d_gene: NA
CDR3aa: CASSLAASRTDTQYF
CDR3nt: TGCGCCAGCAGCTTGGCCGCCAGCCGCACAGATACGCAGTATTTT

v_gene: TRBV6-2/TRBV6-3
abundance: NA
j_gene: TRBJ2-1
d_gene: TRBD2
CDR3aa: CASSYSLVAGYNEQFF
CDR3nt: TGTGCCAGCAGTTACTCCTTGGTAGCGGGGTACAATGAGCAGTTCTTC

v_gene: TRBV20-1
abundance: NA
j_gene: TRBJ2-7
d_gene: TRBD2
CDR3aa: CSARQAGGAYEQYF
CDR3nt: TGCAGTGCTAGACAAGCGGGAGGGGCCTACGAGCAGTACTTC

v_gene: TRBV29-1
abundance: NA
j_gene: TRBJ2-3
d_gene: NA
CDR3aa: CSVERGPGYF
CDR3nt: TGCAGCGTTGAAAGGGGACCCGGGTATTTT

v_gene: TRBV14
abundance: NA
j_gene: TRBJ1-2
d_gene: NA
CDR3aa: CASSPTSGRGYGYTF
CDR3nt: TGTGCCAGCAGCCCTACCTCGGGGAGGGGTTATGGCTACACCTTC

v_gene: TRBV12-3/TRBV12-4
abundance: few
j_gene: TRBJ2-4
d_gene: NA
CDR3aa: CASRRELAKNIQYF
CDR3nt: TGTGCCAGCAGAAGGGAGCTAGCCAAAAACATTCAGTACTTC

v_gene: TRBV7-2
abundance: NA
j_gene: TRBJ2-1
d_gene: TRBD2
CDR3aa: CASRAGVSYEQFF
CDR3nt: TGTGCCAGTAGAGCGGGAGTATCTTATGAGCAGTTCTTC

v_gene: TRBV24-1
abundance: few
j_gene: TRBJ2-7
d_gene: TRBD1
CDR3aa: CATSETGTVYEQYF
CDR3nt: TGTGCCACCAGTGAGACCGGGACAGTCTACGAGCAGTACTTC

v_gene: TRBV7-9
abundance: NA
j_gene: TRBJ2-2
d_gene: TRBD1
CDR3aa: CAGQRSGGTGELFF
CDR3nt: TGTGCCGGCCAACGTTCAGGGGGCACCGGGGAGCTGTTTTTT

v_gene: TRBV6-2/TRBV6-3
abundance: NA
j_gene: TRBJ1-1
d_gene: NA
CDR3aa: CASSPLSVAEAFF
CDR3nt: TGTGCCAGCAGCCCTCTTTCGGTGGCCGAAGCTTTCTTT

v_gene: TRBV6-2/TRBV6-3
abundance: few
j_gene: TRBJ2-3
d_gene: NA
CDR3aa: CASSRDYSHYTDTQYF
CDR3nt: TGTGCCAGCAGTCGAGACTACTCCCACTACACAGATACGCAGTATTTT

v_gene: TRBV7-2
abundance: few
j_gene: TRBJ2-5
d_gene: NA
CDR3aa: CASSLTGARKTQYF
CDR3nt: TGTGCCAGCAGCTTGACGGGGGCGAGAAAGACCCAGTACTTC

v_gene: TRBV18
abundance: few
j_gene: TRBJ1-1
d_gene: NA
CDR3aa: CASSPVGSGLGTEAFF
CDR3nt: TGTGCCAGCTCACCGGTGGGTTCAGGGCTGGGCACTGAAGCTTTCTTT

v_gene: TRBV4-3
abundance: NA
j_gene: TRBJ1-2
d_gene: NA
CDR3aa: CASSQDMIGHRNYGYTF
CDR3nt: TGCGCCAGCAGCCAAGATATGATCGGACACCGTAACTATGGCTACACCTTC

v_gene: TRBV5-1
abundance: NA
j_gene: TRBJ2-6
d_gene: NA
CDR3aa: CASSEDVYSGANVLTF
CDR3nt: TGCGCCAGCAGCGAAGACGTATACTCTGGGGCCAACGTCCTGACTTTC

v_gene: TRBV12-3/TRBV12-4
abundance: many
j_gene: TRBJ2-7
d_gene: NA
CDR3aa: CASKPGPSSYEQYF
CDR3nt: TGTGCCAGCAAACCTGGACCGAGCTCCTACGAGCAGTACTTC

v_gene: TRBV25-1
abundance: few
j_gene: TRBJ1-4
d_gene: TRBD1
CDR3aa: CASSGRDRGVFGEKLFF
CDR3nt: TGTGCCAGCAGTGGCCGGGACAGGGGTGTGTTCGGCGAAAAACTGTTTTTT

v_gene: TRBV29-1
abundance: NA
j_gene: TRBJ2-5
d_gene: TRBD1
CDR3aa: CSVRDRNSQETQYF
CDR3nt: TGCAGCGTTAGGGACAGAAATAGCCAAGAGACCCAGTACTTC

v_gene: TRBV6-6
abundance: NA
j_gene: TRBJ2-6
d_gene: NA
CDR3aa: CASRPLSSSGANVLTF
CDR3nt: TGTGCCAGCCGTCCGTTATCGTCCTCTGGGGCCAACGTCCTGACTTTC

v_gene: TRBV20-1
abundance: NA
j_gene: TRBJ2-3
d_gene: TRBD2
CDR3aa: CSARLTSGYDTQYF
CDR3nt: TGCAGTGCTCGATTGACTAGCGGGTATGATACGCAGTATTTT

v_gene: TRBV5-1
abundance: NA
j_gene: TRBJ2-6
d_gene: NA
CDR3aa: CASSLEGVNSGANGLTF
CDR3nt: TGCGCCAGCAGCCTGGAAGGGGTCAACTCTGGGGCCAACGGCCTGACTTTC

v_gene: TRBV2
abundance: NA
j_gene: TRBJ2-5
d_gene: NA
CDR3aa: CATRPGQQQETQYF
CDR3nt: TGTGCAACCCGCCCCGGACAGCAACAAGAGACCCAGTACTTC

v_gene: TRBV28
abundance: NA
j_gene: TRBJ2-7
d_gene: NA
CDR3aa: CASSLVTGVSEQYF
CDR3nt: TGTGCCAGCAGTTTGGTAACGGGAGTATCTGAGCAGTACTTC

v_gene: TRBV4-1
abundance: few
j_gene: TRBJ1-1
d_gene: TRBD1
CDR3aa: CASSLVPGGGTEAFF
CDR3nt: TGCGCCAGCAGCCTCGTCCCAGGGGGAGGTACTGAAGCTTTCTTT

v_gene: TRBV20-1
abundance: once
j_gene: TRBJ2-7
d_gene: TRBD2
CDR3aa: CSARPVGGLGLAGAYEQYF
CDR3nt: TGCAGTGCTAGACCTGTCGGGGGCCTTGGACTAGCGGGAGCCTACGAGCAGTACTTC

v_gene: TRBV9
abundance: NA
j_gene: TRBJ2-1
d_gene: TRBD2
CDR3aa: CASSASGIVDEQFF
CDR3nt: TGTGCCAGCAGCGCAAGCGGGATTGTCGATGAGCAGTTCTTC

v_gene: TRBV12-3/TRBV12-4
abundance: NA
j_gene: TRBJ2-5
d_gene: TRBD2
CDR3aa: CASSSLAGIGETQYF
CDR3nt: TGTGCCAGCAGTTCCTTAGCGGGAATAGGAGAGACCCAGTACTTC

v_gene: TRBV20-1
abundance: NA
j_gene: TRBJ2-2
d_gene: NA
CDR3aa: CSASAGNTGELFF
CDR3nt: TGCAGTGCTAGTGCGGGAAACACCGGGGAGCTGTTTTTT

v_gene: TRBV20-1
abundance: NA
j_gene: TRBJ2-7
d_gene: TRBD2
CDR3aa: CSATDGTSGDYNEQYF
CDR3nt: TGCAGTGCCACAGATGGGACTAGCGGGGACTACAATGAGCAGTACTTC

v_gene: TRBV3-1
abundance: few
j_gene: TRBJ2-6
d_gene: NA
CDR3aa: CASSQVSSGVAGANVLTF
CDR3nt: TGTGCCAGCAGCCAAGTGTCTTCAGGGGTGGCTGGGGCCAACGTCCTGACTTTC

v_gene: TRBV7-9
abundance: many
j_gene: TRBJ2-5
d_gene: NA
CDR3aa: CASSLLSGDETQYF
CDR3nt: TGTGCCAGCAGCTTACTGTCTGGGGATGAGACCCAGTACTTC

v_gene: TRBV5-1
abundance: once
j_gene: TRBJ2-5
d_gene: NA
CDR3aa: CASSLDGVGQETQYF
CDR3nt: TGCGCCAGCAGCTTGGACGGGGTTGGCCAAGAGACCCAGTACTTC

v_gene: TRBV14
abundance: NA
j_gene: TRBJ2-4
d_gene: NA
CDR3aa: CASSQPAQGIQYF
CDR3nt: TGTGCCAGCAGCCAACCCGCTCAGGGCATTCAGTACTTC

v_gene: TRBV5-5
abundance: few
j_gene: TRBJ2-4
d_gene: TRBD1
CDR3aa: CASSDRQGMDIQYF
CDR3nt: TGTGCCAGCAGCGATAGACAGGGGATGGACATTCAGTACTTC

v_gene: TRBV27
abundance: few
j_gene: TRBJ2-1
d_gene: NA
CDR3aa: CASSLRGENEQFF
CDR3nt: TGTGCCAGCAGTTTAAGGGGGGAAAATGAGCAGTTCTTC

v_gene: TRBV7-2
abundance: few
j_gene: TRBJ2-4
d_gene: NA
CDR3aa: CASSFQGRNIQYF
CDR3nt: TGTGCCAGCAGCTTTCAGGGGCGAAACATTCAGTACTTC

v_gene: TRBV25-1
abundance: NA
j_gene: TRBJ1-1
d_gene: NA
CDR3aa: CASSWGWAEAFF
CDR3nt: TGTGCCAGCAGTTGGGGATGGGCTGAAGCTTTCTTT

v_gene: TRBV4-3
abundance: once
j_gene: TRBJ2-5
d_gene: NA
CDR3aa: CASSQDGLIGTQYF
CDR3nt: TGCGCCAGCAGCCAAGATGGATTGATTGGGACCCAGTACTTC

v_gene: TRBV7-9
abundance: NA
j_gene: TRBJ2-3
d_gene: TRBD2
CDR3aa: CASSWRTSGENTDTQYF
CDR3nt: TGTGCCAGCAGCTGGAGGACTAGCGGTGAAAACACAGATACGCAGTATTTT

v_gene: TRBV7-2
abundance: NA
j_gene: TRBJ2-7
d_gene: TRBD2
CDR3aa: CASSATSGRSYEQYF
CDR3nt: TGTGCCAGCAGCGCCACTAGCGGGCGCTCCTACGAGCAGTACTTC

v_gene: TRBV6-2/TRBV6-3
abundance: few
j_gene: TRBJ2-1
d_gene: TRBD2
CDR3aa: CASTLTSGYNEQFF
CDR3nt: TGTGCCAGCACCCTGACTAGCGGATACAATGAGCAGTTCTTC

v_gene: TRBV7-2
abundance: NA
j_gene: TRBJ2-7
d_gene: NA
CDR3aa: CASSYYRVRSYEQYF
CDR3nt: TGTGCCAGCAGCTATTACAGGGTGAGGTCCTACGAGCAGTACTTC

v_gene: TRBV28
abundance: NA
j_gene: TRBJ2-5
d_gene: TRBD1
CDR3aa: CASSSGQEETQYF
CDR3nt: TGTGCCAGCAGTTCAGGACAGGAAGAGACCCAGTACTTC

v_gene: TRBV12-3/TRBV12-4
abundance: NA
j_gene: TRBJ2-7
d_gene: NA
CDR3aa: CASRGWGVGSYEQYF
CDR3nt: TGTGCCAGTAGGGGGTGGGGAGTTGGTTCCTACGAGCAGTACTTC

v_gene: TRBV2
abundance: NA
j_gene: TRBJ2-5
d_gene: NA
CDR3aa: CASSGWERTAQETQYF
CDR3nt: TGTGCCAGCAGTGGATGGGAAAGGACAGCCCAAGAGACCCAGTACTTC

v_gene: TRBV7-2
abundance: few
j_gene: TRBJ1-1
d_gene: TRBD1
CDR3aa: CASSFLTGGGNTEAFF
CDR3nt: TGTGCCAGCAGCTTCCTGACAGGGGGCGGAAACACTGAAGCTTTCTTT

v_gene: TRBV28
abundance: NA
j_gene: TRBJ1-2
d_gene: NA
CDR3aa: CASSTLDGLPDGYTF
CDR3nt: TGTGCCAGCAGTACCTTGGACGGCCTGCCGGATGGCTACACCTTC

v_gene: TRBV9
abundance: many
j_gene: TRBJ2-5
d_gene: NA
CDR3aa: CASSVDPGVQTQYF
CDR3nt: TGTGCCAGCAGCGTAGATCCCGGGGTGCAGACCCAGTACTTC

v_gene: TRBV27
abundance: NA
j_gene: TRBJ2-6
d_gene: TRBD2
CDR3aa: CASARGVGANVLTF
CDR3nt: TGTGCCAGCGCGCGGGGGGTTGGGGCCAACGTCCTGACTTTC

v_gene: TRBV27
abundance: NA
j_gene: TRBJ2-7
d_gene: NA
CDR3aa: CASSPPNHYEQYF
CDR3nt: TGTGCCAGCAGTCCCCCTAACCACTACGAGCAGTACTTC